What follows are 23 T cell receptor beta chains derived from one specimen sequenced in a study of monozygotic twins with inflammatory bowel disease. TCRdb re-called the 5' RACE reads and catalogs CDR3 proteins one per entry, DNA excluded. The table lists roughly 150,000 distinct CDR3 sequences. Sample: blood. These receptors all stem from a human donor with ulcerative colitis or Crohn's disease, or a healthy co-twin of an affected twin (not recorded which).

This chain uses TRBV7-4 with TRBJ1-1. Germline values: CDR1 SGHVT, CDR2 SQSDAQ. CDR3 length equals 13 residues. The CDR3 spells CASSPDGITEAFF.

V and J are TRBV6-2 or TRBV6-3 and TRBJ2-7; TCRdb indicates TRBD1, and absent DNA this call remains unverified. The CDR3 length is 16 residues. CDR1 and CDR2 (germline): MNHEY, SVGEGT. The CDR3 sequence is CASSYSLEGGQDEQYF.

The chain links TRBV7-3 to TRBJ2-7; the TRBD2 assignment by TCRdb is unverifiable without DNA. Germline assignment: CDR1 SGHTA and CDR2 FQGTGA. The CDR3 totals 16 residues. Here the CDR3 reads CASSPILAGGAYEQYF.

The chain employs TRBV2 and TRBJ1-5; TCRdb's assignment of TRBD1 cannot be checked, as there is no DNA. CDR3 length equals 14 residues. Germline lookup yields CDR1 SNHLY and CDR2 FYNNEI. CDR3 in amino acids: CASTQQGVNQPQHF. The whole variable domain, filled in from reference TRBV2 and TRBJ1-5, reads EPEVTQTPSHQVTQMGQEVILRCVPISNHLYFYWYRQILGQKVEFLVSFYNNEISEKSEIFDDQFSVERPDGSNFTLKIRSTKLEDSAMYFCASTQQGVNQPQHFGDGTRLSIL.

The J gene is TRBJ1-1, the V gene TRBV5-1. Looked up from germline, CDR1 is SGHRS and CDR2 is YFSETQ. CDR3 length equals 13 residues. CDR3 residues: CASSLVLRGGAFF.

V is TRBV19 and J is TRBJ2-1; TCRdb's D call of TRBD1 is untestable without DNA. Germline V CDR1 and CDR2: LNHDA, SQIVND (reference sequence). This CDR3 has 15 residues. The CDR3 spells CASSIGRGATNEQFF.

This rearrangement joins TRBV5-1 to TRBJ2-7; the D call from TCRdb, TRBD1, cannot be confirmed without DNA. The CDR3 sequence is 16 residues long. The V gene's germline CDR1 is SGHRS and CDR2 YFSETQ. The CDR3 protein is CASSRYPDRVGDEQYF.

The V call is TRBV15, the J call TRBJ2-2; TCRdb's D call of TRBD1 is untestable without DNA. The CDR3 is 16 residues long. Germline lookup yields CDR1 LNHNV and CDR2 YYDKDF (reference sequence). CDR3 protein: CATSDLWQGNTGELFF.

The chain is built from TRBV2 and TRBJ1-5; TCRdb's assignment of TRBD1 cannot be checked, as there is no DNA. The CDR3 has 18 amino acids. Germline V gene lookup returns CDR1 SNHLY and CDR2 FYNNEI. The CDR3 sequence: CASRGRTGGRSSNQPQHF. Full variable domain (outside the CDR3, taken from reference TRBV2 and TRBJ1-5): EPEVTQTPSHQVTQMGQEVILRCVPISNHLYFYWYRQILGQKVEFLVSFYNNEISEKSEIFDDQFSVERPDGSNFTLKIRSTKLEDSAMYFCASRGRTGGRSSNQPQHFGDGTRLSIL.

This chain links TRBV5-1 with TRBJ2-7; TCRdb selects TRBD2, and the lack of DNA leaves this call unchecked. This CDR3 region has 18 residues. Looked up from germline, CDR1 is SGHRS and CDR2 is YFSETQ. CDR3 protein: CASSTRTSGGTTSYEQYF. Looking up the rest from reference TRBV5-1 and TRBJ2-7 gives the full variable domain: KAGVTQTPRYLIKTRGQQVTLSCSPISGHRSVSWYQQTPGQGLQFLFEYFSETQRNKGNFPGRFSGRQFSNSRSEMNVSTLELGDSALYLCASSTRTSGGTTSYEQYFGPGTRLTVT.

The genes are TRBV7-9 and TRBJ1-1. This CDR3 comprises 12 residues. Per germline, CDR1 SEHNR and CDR2 FQNEAQ (reference sequence). Here the CDR3 reads CASSLAAAEAFF.

The chain uses TRBV11-3 and TRBJ2-1; without DNA, the TCRdb call of TRBD1 cannot be checked. The CDR3 runs to 14 residues. Germline V lookup: CDR1 SGHNT, CDR2 YENEEA. The CDR3 spells CASSLGGAHNEQFF.

The V call is TRBV5-5, the J call TRBJ2-1; TCRdb reports TRBD1, a call that lacks DNA to check it against. The CDR3 is made up of 15 amino acids. CDR1 is SGHKS and CDR2 is YYEKEE in the germline V gene (reference sequence). The CDR3 loop is CASSIGQGAINEQFF.

The V gene is TRBV7-2, the J gene TRBJ1-4. Germline V CDR1 and CDR2: SGHTA, FQGNSA. CDR3 length equals 13 residues. CDR3 sequence reads: CASSGSWNEKLFF.

The genes are TRBV19 and TRBJ1-1; TCRdb's assignment of TRBD1 cannot be checked, as there is no DNA. Looked up from germline, CDR1 is LNHDA and CDR2 is SQIVND (reference sequence). The CDR3 is made up of 15 amino acids. The CDR3 reads CASIDRGSLNTEAFF.

The chain has TRBV7-8 and TRBJ2-1; TCRdb selects TRBD1, and the lack of DNA leaves this call unchecked. From germline, CDR1 is SGHVS and CDR2 FQNEAQ. CDR3 size: 14 residues. This CDR3 reads CASSSSDRYNEQFF.

The chain combines TRBV4-3 with TRBJ2-4; TCRdb returns TRBD1, unconfirmable since there is no DNA. CDR1 is LGHNA, CDR2 YSLEER, per germline. CDR3 length: 17 amino acids. CDR3: CASSQDRVGGAKNIQYF.

The chain employs TRBV5-1 and TRBJ2-7; lacking DNA, the TRBD1 call made by TCRdb goes unchecked. CDR1 and CDR2 (germline): SGHRS, YFSETQ. The CDR3 has 12 residues. The CDR3 sequence is CASSADTYEQYF.

V usage is TRBV29-1 and J usage is TRBJ2-5; no DNA is available, so the TRBD1 call from TCRdb remains unchecked. In germline, CDR1 is SQVTM, CDR2 ANQGSEA. The length of the CDR3 is 13 residues. CDR3 residues: CSVAGQGAETQYF.

The rearrangement uses TRBV7-2 and TRBJ2-7. CDR3 length: 14 residues. CDR1 and CDR2 (germline): SGHTA, FQGNSA. The CDR3 loop is CASSLRLGPYEQYF.

The genes are TRBV5-4 and TRBJ2-5; TCRdb indicates TRBD1, and absent DNA this call remains unverified. The CDR3 spans 14 residues. Looked up from germline, CDR1 is SGHNT and CDR2 is YYREEE (reference sequence). This CDR3 reads CASSFGAGQETQYF. The whole variable domain, remainder taken from reference TRBV5-4 and TRBJ2-5, is ETGVTQSPTHLIKTRGQQVTLRCSSQSGHNTVSWYQQALGQGPQFIFQYYREEENGRGNFPPRFSGLQFPNYSSELNVNALELDDSALYLCASSFGAGQETQYFGPGTRLLVL.

The rearrangement links TRBV27 to TRBJ1-6; TCRdb's assignment of TRBD1 cannot be checked, as there is no DNA. The CDR3 is 17 residues long. Germline V lookup: CDR1 MNHEY, CDR2 SMNVEV (reference sequence). CDR3 sequence reads: CASSLTPGSSYNSPLHF.

The gene calls are TRBV12-3 or TRBV12-4 and TRBJ2-5; TCRdb's D call of TRBD1 is untestable without DNA. CDR3 length: 15 residues. The CDR3 region is CASRSGQAGLETQYF.